This TCR beta chain stems from a study of identical twins. CDR1 and CDR2 from the germline V gene are DFQATT and SNEGSKA (reference sequence). The length of the CDR3 is 17 residues. As regards this clonotype: The antigen is unknown. One junction end disagrees with the germline gene, perhaps due to a read error.

TCRdb re-analysed the 5' RACE reads in MiXCR, keeping a single row per CDR3 protein. Among around 500,000 distinct CDR3 sequences listed, over 12% were seen once. General study findings and limits: Invariant MAIT and iNKT cells may have partly biased zero-insertion analyses. Model-predicted out-of-frame TCR alpha sharing fell below observed values in monozygotic twins.

These same data were also listed under a study on yellow fever vaccine responses in identical twins.

This clonotype was obtained from a woman under 30 in good health. Sequencing was performed on CD4+ T cells sorted from blood. The genes are TRBV20-1 and TRBJ2-3, with 14 nucleotides matching TRBD2. CDR3 DNA sequence: TGCTGTGCGCCACCTGCGGGACTAGCGGGGGACACAGATACGCAGTATTTT. This gives the protein CCAPPAGLAGDTDTQYF.